The 8 T cell receptor beta chains below all came from one sample that was sequenced in a study of shared clonotypes between healthy human individuals. Libraries were prepared by immunoSEQ multiplex PCR; TCRdb keeps only in-frame clonotypes and omits some of them. The profile shows some 1.5 million clones, approximately 98% of them singletons. The sample consisted of naive CD4+ T cells sorted from blood. The sample's subset: CD45RA+ positively selected. Source of these receptors: a man aged 30 to 45 in good health.

The rearrangement uses TRBV15 and TRBJ2-7; tentatively, D is TRBD2 (6 bases). Trimming took off 1 base at V and 4 bases at J, with 11 bases between the two ends. The CDR3 runs to 14 residues. Per germline, CDR1 LNHNV and CDR2 YYDKDF (reference sequence). The CDR3 DNA follows: TGTGCCACCAGCAGAGCTAGCGTTGGATACGAGCAGTACTTC. Translation: CATSRASVGYEQYF.

In this sample, this clone turned up once. In DNA form, the CDR3 reads TGTGCCAGCAGCTTCCAGGACAGGCGGGATCTTAGTTTGGCTTTCTTT. It yields the protein CASSFQDRRDLSLAFF. The chain recombines TRBV5-4 with TRBJ1-1; TRBD1 agrees at 7 bases. Unmatched junction bases numbered 18, after V lost 2 bases and J lost 11 bases. CDR3 length: 16 amino acids. CDR1 is SGHNT and CDR2 is YYREEE in the germline V gene (reference sequence).

J is TRBJ2-1 and V is TRBV6-1; TRBD2 aligns across 7 bases. The CDR3 runs to 16 residues. Germline V gene lookup returns CDR1 MNHNS and CDR2 SASEGT. With 2 bases clipped from V and 0 bases from J, the junction kept 4 bases outside the gene matches. The CDR3 reads CASSERGGSSYNEQFF. For the CDR3, the DNA is TGTGCCAGCAGTGAAAGGGGCGGGAGCTCCTACAATGAGCAGTTCTTC.

The genes are TRBV28 and TRBJ2-7; no clear D gene. The V gene lost 5 bases and the J gene lost 3 bases, with 11 bases spanning the gap. Germline V gene lookup returns CDR1 MDHEN and CDR2 SYDVKM. The CDR3 is 13 amino acids. CDR3 bases: TGTGCCAGCAGTGTACCACCTAACTACGAGCAGTACTTC. Translation: CASSVPPNYEQYF.

V is TRBV7-8 and J is TRBJ2-7; 13 nucleotides match TRBD2. The germline CDR1 and CDR2 sequences are SGHVS and FQNEAQ. Trimming at V came to 5 bases and at J to 3 bases, leaving 7 bases not matched to a gene. This CDR3 contains 16 residues. The CDR3 protein is CASSPRTSGRDYEQYF. CDR3 DNA sequence: TGTGCCAGCAGCCCAAGGACTAGCGGGAGAGACTACGAGCAGTACTTC.

The rearrangement joins TRBV7-3 to TRBJ2-7, with 7 nucleotides matching TRBD2. V was pared by 5 bases and J by 7 bases, with 5 bases of the junction left unmatched. The germline CDR1 and CDR2 sequences are SGHTA and FQGTGA. The CDR3 contains 12 residues. The CDR3 DNA sequence: TGTGCCAGCAGCGAGGGACTAATTGAGCAGTACTTC. Its translation is CASSEGLIEQYF.

The chain links TRBV7-9 to TRBJ2-6; D might be TRBD1 or TRBD2, each matching 7 bases. The V gene lost 7 bases and the J gene lost 0 bases, with 19 bases spanning the gap. The CDR3 contains 18 residues. CDR1 SEHNR and CDR2 FQNEAQ come from the germline V gene (reference sequence). The CDR3 nucleotides are TGTGCCAGCACCAGGGGGGAGGGCAGCCGCTCTGGGGCCAACGTCCTGACTTTC. The encoded protein is CASTRGEGSRSGANVLTF.

The chain recombines TRBV7-9 with TRBJ1-2; D possibly corresponds to TRBD1 (5 bases). Trimming removed 5 bases from V and 4 bases from J, with 8 bases in between. Germline V gene sequence: CDR1 SEHNR, CDR2 FQNEAQ (reference sequence). The CDR3 length is 12 residues. CDR3 nucleotide sequence: TGTGCCAGCAGCCCTGACAGCTATGGCTACACCTTC. Translated: CASSPDSYGYTF.